These 23 T cell receptor beta chains were sequenced from one sample in a study of T cell repertoires in cytomegalovirus infection. MiXCR was run by TCRdb on the reads, yielding one entry per CDR3 protein. Among 700,000 to 950,000 distinct CDR3 sequences listed, 30% to 35% were seen once. Antigens for these TCRs are unknown. The sequences come from cultured CD8+ T cells from PBMCs, collected from culture after CMV antigen stimulation. These receptors were obtained from a human donor in good health (CMV status not recorded). Some clones in this sample may be carry-over from other donors' samples.

This clonotype has a handful of counts. The gene calls are TRBV25-1 and TRBJ1-5; D gene unclear. Trimming pared 1 base from V and 2 bases from J, leaving 6 bases between. Germline values: CDR1 MGHDK, CDR2 SYGVNS. The CDR3 is 14 residues long. The CDR3 protein is CASSEFFGNQPQHF. Written as DNA, the CDR3 is TGTGCCAGCAGTGAATTCTTCGGCAATCAGCCCCAGCATTTT.

This clonotype was detected ten times or more. This sequence joins TRBV7-2 and TRBJ2-1; TRBD2 agrees at 14 bases. CDR3 length: 15 amino acids. The germline V gene encodes CDR1 SGHTA and CDR2 FQGNSA. The trim removed 4 bases at V and 5 bases at J, leaving 1 base unmatched. Here the CDR3 DNA reads TGTGCCAGCAGCTGGACTAGCGGGGGGCACAATGAGCAGTTCTTC. It is translated as CASSWTSGGHNEQFF. Full variable domain (rest looked up from reference TRBV7-2 and TRBJ2-1): GAGVSQSPSNKVTEKGKDVELRCDPISGHTALYWYRQSLGQGLEFLIYFQGNSAPDKSGLPSDRFSAERTGGSVSTLTIQRTQQEDSAVYLCASSWTSGGHNEQFFGPGTRLTVL.

Comments on this clonotype: A much larger clone differs by one base, so this may be a read error. V usage is TRBV7-6 and J usage is TRBJ1-6; D might be TRBD1 (5 bases). The CDR3 covers 14 residues. Germline-derived CDR1 and CDR2 are SGHVS and FNYEAQ. Trimming cost V 8 bases and J 8 bases, with 16 bases left between them. This chain's CDR3 is CASCYSGTDSPLHF. As DNA, the CDR3 is TGTGCCAGCTGTTACTCGGGGACGGATTCACCCCTCCACTTT.

The sample holds many counts of this clonotype. The genes are TRBV7-2 and TRBJ1-5; the D is unclear. This CDR3 contains 15 residues. Germline V gene sequence: CDR1 SGHTA, CDR2 FQGNSA. V was trimmed by 7 bases and J by 0 bases, leaving 13 bases between them. CDR3 amino acids: CASNVYRGSNQPQHF. As DNA, the CDR3 is TGTGCCAGCAATGTTTACCGGGGTAGCAATCAGCCCCAGCATTTT.

This sequence joins TRBV6-2 or TRBV6-3 and TRBJ1-2; D gene ambiguous. The CDR3 length is 13 residues. The V gene's germline CDR1 is MNHEY and CDR2 SVGEGT. V was cut by 5 bases and J by 0 bases, with 7 bases left in between. The CDR3 DNA follows: TGTGCCAGCAGTCTTCCACCTAACTATGGCTACACCTTC. Its translation: CASSLPPNYGYTF.

Details on this clonotype: At one end, the junction sequence differs from germline, possibly due to a read error. This chain joins TRBV7-6 and TRBJ2-1, with a weak D call TRBD1 (6 bases). The CDR3 spans 15 residues. Germline CDR1 SGHVS, CDR2 FNYEAQ. The CDR3, as DNA: TGTGCTAGCAGCTCTGGAGTGGACAGCTACAATGAGCAGTTCTTC. This encodes CASSSGVDSYNEQFF.

This chain uses TRBV19 with TRBJ1-1; TRBD1 matches at 8 bases. Trimming removed 2 bases from V and 3 bases from J; junction bases left unmatched: 5. Germline V gene data show CDR1 as LNHDA and CDR2 as SQIVND (reference sequence). This CDR3 spans 15 amino acids. CDR3 coding DNA: TGTGCCAGTAGTATAAGTGGGACAGGCGACACTGAAGCTTTCTTT. This codes for CASSISGTGDTEAFF.

The V and J genes are TRBV19 and TRBJ2-1, with D perhaps matching TRBD2 (6 bases). The CDR3 runs 15 residues. Deletions cut 7 bases from V and 0 bases from J, with 13 bases between. Germline CDR1 and CDR2: LNHDA and SQIVND (reference sequence). CDR3 in DNA: TGTGCCAGTATCTCTGGGGGGAGCTCCTACAATGAGCAGTTCTTC. Translation gives CASISGGSSYNEQFF.

This clonotype was picked up many times. This chain links TRBV28 with TRBJ2-3; D not resolved. In germline, CDR1 is MDHEN, CDR2 SYDVKM. The V end lost 6 bases, the J end lost 0 bases, and 10 bases lay between the germline ends. This CDR3 is 14 amino acids long. In nucleotides, the CDR3 is TGTGCCAGCAGCCCTAGTGGTAGCACAGATACGCAGTATTTT. Protein sequence: CASSPSGSTDTQYF. Filled out from reference TRBV28 and TRBJ2-3, the complete variable domain reads DVKVTQSSRYLVKRTGEKVFLECVQDMDHENMFWYRQDPGLGLRLIYFSYDVKMKEKGDIPEGYSVSREKKERFSLILESASTNQTSMYLCASSPSGSTDTQYFGPGTRLTVL.

Concerning this clonotype itself: One base away lies a much larger clone, so this may be a sequencing read error. The rearrangement joins TRBV12-3 or TRBV12-4 to TRBJ2-3; the D call may be TRBD1 or TRBD2 (5 bases each). The CDR3 is made up of 16 amino acids. V lost 6 bases and J 2 bases, leaving 18 bases between the germline ends. The CDR3: CASSWDRLMFTDTQYF. For the CDR3, the DNA is TGTGCCAGCAGCTGGGACCGGTTAATGTTCACAGATACGCAGTATTTT.

The V call is TRBV7-6, the J call TRBJ1-3; D gene unclear. CDR3 length: 15 amino acids. Trimming shortened V by 10 bases and J by 0 bases, and 16 bases separated the two germline ends. Germline loops: CDR1 SGHVS, CDR2 FNYEAQ. Here the CDR3 reads CATGPGDASGNTIYF. CDR3 nucleotides: TGTGCCACCGGCCCGGGCGACGCCTCTGGAAACACCATATATTTT.

This clonotype was counted between two and nine times. The chain is built from TRBV6-2 or TRBV6-3 and TRBJ2-7; a weak D match, TRBD1 (6 bases). Trimming stripped 5 bases from V and 4 bases from J, with 15 bases between. Germline V CDR1 and CDR2: MNHEY, SVGEGT. There are 14 residues in the CDR3. The CDR3 coding sequence is TGTGCCAGCAGTCTCACAGGGACGCCTTACGAGCAGTACGTC. Protein product: CASSLTGTPYEQYV.

The genes are TRBV12-3 or TRBV12-4 and TRBJ2-2; D may match TRBD1 or TRBD2 (5 bases each). The V gene lost 8 bases and the J gene lost 5 bases, with 18 bases spanning the gap. The CDR3 is made up of 15 amino acids. CDR3: CASSSMGEGTGELFF. The CDR3, as DNA: TGTGCCAGCTCTTCAATGGGGGAAGGAACCGGGGAGCTGTTTTTT.

This clonotype was counted a few times. This chain connects TRBV12-3 or TRBV12-4 to TRBJ2-7, with 9 bases lining up with TRBD1. With 5 bases clipped from V and 6 bases from J, the junction kept 5 bases outside the gene matches. The CDR3 is made up of 13 amino acids. This chain's CDR3 is CASSPGTGIEQYF. As DNA, the CDR3 is TGTGCCAGCAGTCCGGGGACAGGGATCGAGCAGTACTTC.

This clonotype occurred a few times. V is TRBV25-1 and J is TRBJ2-3; 7 bases line up with TRBD2. Trimming removed 8 bases from V and 9 bases from J; junction bases left unmatched: 2. This CDR3 contains 10 residues. Per germline, CDR1 MGHDK and CDR2 SYGVNS. In DNA, the CDR3 is TGTGCCAGCCGAGCGGGGACGCAGTATTTT. It encodes CASRAGTQYF.

This clonotype was found many times. The J gene is TRBJ2-1, the V gene TRBV7-2; no reliable D call. Germline values: CDR1 SGHTA, CDR2 FQGNSA. The CDR3 runs to 14 residues. Deletions cut 3 bases from V and 0 bases from J, with 6 bases between. CDR3 sequence reads: CASSFSGSYNEQFF. The CDR3 coding sequence is TGTGCCAGCAGCTTTTCGGGCTCCTACAATGAGCAGTTCTTC.

The chain has TRBV10-2 and TRBJ1-5; 8 bases align to TRBD1. CDR3 length: 14 residues. Germline CDR1 WSHSY, CDR2 SAAADI. V gave up 8 bases and J gave up 6 bases; unmatched junction bases: 9. CDR3 in DNA: TGCGCCAGCGGCCGGACAGGGAGAGGTCAGCCCCAGCATTTT. It encodes CASGRTGRGQPQHF.

This chain links TRBV6-2 or TRBV6-3 with TRBJ2-2; 8 nucleotides agree with TRBD1. This CDR3 comprises 15 residues. CDR1 MNHEY and CDR2 SVGEGT come from the germline V gene. J was trimmed by 1 base and V by 5 bases; bases with no gene match: 3. CDR3 region: CASSTRGLNTGELFF. CDR3 nucleotide sequence: TGTGCCAGCAGTACCAGGGGGCTGAACACCGGGGAGCTGTTTTTT.

This clonotype was seen more than once but under ten times. The V and J genes are TRBV7-8 and TRBJ2-1; 11 bases agree with TRBD2. Germline assignment: CDR1 SGHVS and CDR2 FQNEAQ. Unmatched junction bases numbered 23, after V lost 5 bases and J lost 8 bases. The CDR3 runs 20 residues. In DNA, the CDR3 is TGTGCCAGCAGCCCCCGGTGGGGGCTAGCGGGGGGCCACGACTTCGATGAGCAGTTCTTC. This codes for CASSPRWGLAGGHDFDEQFF.

This chain uses TRBV6-5 with TRBJ2-1; TRBD2 is a possible D gene (5 bases). CDR3 length: 11 amino acids. Trimming cost V 7 bases and J 9 bases, with 10 bases left between them. Germline V gives CDR1 MNHEY, CDR2 SVGAGI. The CDR3 nucleotides read TGTGCCAGCATCCGGGGTGCTGAGCAGTTCTTC. As protein: CASIRGAEQFF.

This clonotype has more than one count but fewer than ten. This rearrangement joins TRBV7-2 to TRBJ2-5; D is perhaps TRBD2 (5 bases). The germline V and J ends were trimmed by 4 bases and 4 bases, with 10 bases remaining between them. This CDR3 is built from 13 residues. Germline CDR1 is SGHTA and CDR2 is FQGNSA. The CDR3 DNA sequence: TGTGCCAGCAGCTCGTGGAGCGGAGAGACCCAGTACTTC. Translation gives CASSSWSGETQYF.

A few counts support this clonotype. The chain combines TRBV7-9 with TRBJ2-2, with 8 bases identical to TRBD1. The CDR3 consists of 16 residues. V gave up 4 bases and J gave up 4 bases; unmatched junction bases: 8. Germline CDR1 and CDR2: SEHNR and FQNEAQ (reference sequence). CDR3 nucleotide sequence: TGTGCCAGCAGCTCCTATCAGGGGGCTGGCACCGGGGAGCTGTTTTTT. Translation: CASSSYQGAGTGELFF.

This clonotype was picked up many times. This chain uses TRBV7-2 with TRBJ2-2; D remains unclear. This CDR3 contains 12 residues. The V end lost 7 bases, the J end lost 8 bases, and 11 bases lay between the germline ends. Per the germline V gene, CDR1 is SGHTA and CDR2 is FQGNSA. For the CDR3, the DNA is TGTGCCAGCACGAACGTGGAGGGGGAGCTGTTTTTT. It codes for CASTNVEGELFF.